This section outlines one T cell receptor beta chain sequence together with its context. Sequencing was performed with immunoSEQ multiplex PCR; in TCRdb, only in-frame clones are kept and a portion is missing. The repertoire holds approximately 220,000 clones, with around nine tenths as singletons. This sample stems from a study of blood T cell repertoires in COVID-19. CDR3 length: 13 residues. V lost 6 bases to trimming and J lost 8 bases; unmatched junction nucleotides: 7. The V gene's germline CDR1 is LNHDA and CDR2 SQIVND (reference sequence). Sequenced input: PBMCs or T cells enriched from blood (not recorded which). This TCR was sampled from a woman between 25 and 40 years old with acute COVID-19. The chain couples TRBV19 to TRBJ2-1; 7 nucleotides agree with TRBD1. The CDR3 nucleotides read TGTGCCAGTAGGACTACAGGGGCTTATGAGCAGTTCTTC. This sequence encodes CASRTTGAYEQFF.